This T cell receptor beta chain was sequenced during a study of T cell changes during pregnancy in multiple sclerosis (dated by TCRdb to the late 2010s). The study in broad terms: In women with multiple sclerosis, the researchers looked at how the T cell repertoire shifted as pregnancy progressed.

From V the trimming removes 4 bases and from J it removes 0 bases, while the gene matches leave 4 bases of the junction unaccounted for. From the cysteine through the phenylalanine, the CDR3 covers 16 amino acids. Just the 48-base CDR3 DNA is kept, in frame starting at base 1. Reading the germline V gene gives CDR1 MNHNS and CDR2 SASEGT. Receptor amplification or capture employed the immunoSEQ multiplex PCR assay. The table was pulled from immuneACCESS by TCRdb, which kept in-frame rearrangements only. Such tables lose some clones; where checked, under half of the loss comes from unresolved V genes, and the rest has no known cause. In all, the sample holds around 57,000 clones, and roughly nine tenths of those were seen once. In total, the top ten clones hold over 1% of the sample. With respect to this clone: It lacks a known antigen. Qualities for individual bases were not recorded, and no much larger clone is one base off.

The chain joins TRBV6-1 to TRBJ1-3, and TRBD1 aligns with 9 junction nucleotides. Source: peripheral blood, taken after pregnancy. The sequence was obtained from a female donor in good health, enrolled as a control in a pregnancy study. DNA sequence: TGTGCCAGCAGTGGGGGGGGACAGGGCTCTGGAAACACCATATATTTT. It is translated as CASSGGGQGSGNTIYF.